These T cell receptor beta chains were read from a single sample in a study of T cell changes during pregnancy in multiple sclerosis. Sequencing was performed with immunoSEQ multiplex PCR; in TCRdb, only in-frame clones are kept and a portion is missing. The repertoire holds 20,000 to 25,000 clones, with roughly 84% as singletons. Sequenced here: CD8+ T cells from peripheral blood mononuclear cells, sampled before pregnancy. All receptors derive from a female donor with multiple sclerosis, enrolled in a pregnancy study. The CDR3 runs from the conserved cysteine through the conserved F or W. Fields, in order: clone size, J gene, D gene, V gene, CDR3 protein, CDR3 DNA. The D gene is left open where the match is weak. Rows may omit the clone size; those that give it use once, few, many or a size class.

clone_size: .; j_call: TRBJ2-7; d_call: .; v_call: TRBV27; cdr3_aa: CASSLGRASYEQYF; cdr3_nt: TGTGCCAGCAGTTTAGGGCGGGCCTCCTACGAGCAGTACTTC
clone_size: once; j_call: TRBJ1-2; d_call: .; v_call: TRBV6-5; cdr3_aa: CASSYRPSYGYTF; cdr3_nt: TGTGCCAGCAGTTACCGCCCCAGCTATGGCTACACCTTC
clone_size: .; j_call: TRBJ1-1; d_call: .; v_call: TRBV9; cdr3_aa: CASSSRGNTEAFF; cdr3_nt: TGTGCCAGCAGCTCCCGGGGGAACACTGAAGCTTTCTTT
clone_size: .; j_call: TRBJ1-1; d_call: .; v_call: TRBV16; cdr3_aa: CASSRIRGADTEAFF; cdr3_nt: TGTGCCAGCAGCCGAATCAGGGGAGCTGACACTGAAGCTTTCTTT
clone_size: once; j_call: TRBJ1-2; d_call: .; v_call: TRBV27; cdr3_aa: CASSFVWGADGYTF; cdr3_nt: TGTGCCAGCAGTTTCGTATGGGGCGCAGATGGCTACACCTTC
clone_size: .; j_call: TRBJ2-7; d_call: .; v_call: TRBV5-4; cdr3_aa: CASRPGTSYEQYF; cdr3_nt: TGTGCCAGCAGGCCCGGGACTTCCTACGAGCAGTACTTC
clone_size: .; j_call: TRBJ1-2; d_call: TRBD1; v_call: TRBV29-1; cdr3_aa: CSVKTGNNYGYTF; cdr3_nt: TGCAGCGTAAAGACAGGGAACAACTATGGCTACACCTTC
clone_size: .; j_call: TRBJ1-5; d_call: .; v_call: TRBV4-1; cdr3_aa: CASSQGVRGYQPQHF; cdr3_nt: TGCGCCAGCAGCCAAGGGGTTAGGGGTTATCAGCCCCAGCATTTT
clone_size: .; j_call: TRBJ1-1; d_call: TRBD1; v_call: TRBV27; cdr3_aa: CASSFRGRLPLNTEAFF; cdr3_nt: TGTGCCAGCAGTTTCAGGGGGCGTCTCCCCTTGAACACTGAAGCTTTCTTT
clone_size: once; j_call: TRBJ2-7; d_call: .; v_call: TRBV14; cdr3_aa: CASSTNLRLDEQYF; cdr3_nt: TGTGCCAGCAGCACTAACTTGCGGTTAGACGAGCAGTACTTC
clone_size: once; j_call: TRBJ1-1; d_call: TRBD1; v_call: TRBV7-6; cdr3_aa: CASSLFWTGNTEAFF; cdr3_nt: TGTGCCAGCAGCTTGTTTTGGACAGGGAACACTGAAGCTTTCTTT
clone_size: .; j_call: TRBJ2-7; d_call: .; v_call: TRBV19; cdr3_aa: CASSIMREISYEQYF; cdr3_nt: TGTGCCAGTAGTATCATGCGGGAAATCTCCTACGAGCAGTACTTC
clone_size: .; j_call: TRBJ2-1; d_call: .; v_call: TRBV7-9; cdr3_aa: CASSLPRTRTSYNEQFF; cdr3_nt: TGTGCCAGCAGCCTACCCCGGACGCGGACATCCTACAATGAGCAGTTCTTC
clone_size: .; j_call: TRBJ2-1; d_call: .; v_call: TRBV14; cdr3_aa: CASSQDFMSSSYNEQFF; cdr3_nt: TGTGCCAGCAGCCAAGATTTTATGTCCAGCTCCTACAATGAGCAGTTCTTC
clone_size: .; j_call: TRBJ2-7; d_call: .; v_call: TRBV28; cdr3_aa: CASSALTRVAGNYEQYF; cdr3_nt: TGTGCCAGCAGCGCCCTCACTAGAGTGGCGGGGAACTACGAGCAGTACTTC
clone_size: .; j_call: TRBJ2-5; d_call: TRBD1; v_call: TRBV28; cdr3_aa: CASSSRGRWETQYF; cdr3_nt: TGTGCCAGCAGTTCCAGGGGGCGGTGGGAGACCCAGTACTTC
clone_size: .; j_call: TRBJ2-7; d_call: TRBD1; v_call: TRBV6-6; cdr3_aa: CASSPPGTGAYEQYF; cdr3_nt: TGTGCCAGCAGCCCCCCCGGGACAGGGGCCTACGAGCAGTACTTC
clone_size: .; j_call: TRBJ2-1; d_call: TRBD2; v_call: TRBV6-4; cdr3_aa: CASSEGGRTEQFF; cdr3_nt: TGTGCCAGCAGTGAGGGCGGGAGAACTGAGCAGTTCTTC
clone_size: .; j_call: TRBJ2-1; d_call: TRBD2; v_call: TRBV5-6; cdr3_aa: CASSGGLAGSSYNEQFF; cdr3_nt: TGTGCCAGCAGCGGGGGACTAGCGGGGAGCTCCTACAATGAGCAGTTCTTC
clone_size: medium-sized; j_call: TRBJ2-1; d_call: .; v_call: TRBV6-4; cdr3_aa: CASSSGAYNEQFF; cdr3_nt: TGTGCCAGCAGTAGCGGAGCCTACAATGAGCAGTTCTTC
clone_size: .; j_call: TRBJ1-2; d_call: .; v_call: TRBV27; cdr3_aa: CASSWGRANYGYTF; cdr3_nt: TGTGCCAGCAGCTGGGGCAGAGCTAACTATGGCTACACCTTC
clone_size: .; j_call: TRBJ1-2; d_call: TRBD1; v_call: TRBV5-1; cdr3_aa: CASSLVTGNPYGYTF; cdr3_nt: TGCGCCAGCAGCTTGGTGACAGGGAATCCCTATGGCTACACCTTC
clone_size: .; j_call: TRBJ2-3; d_call: .; v_call: TRBV5-1; cdr3_aa: CASSLAGGTDTQYF; cdr3_nt: TGCGCCAGCAGCTTGGCGGGGGGCACAGATACGCAGTATTTT
clone_size: .; j_call: TRBJ1-5; d_call: .; v_call: TRBV7-2; cdr3_aa: CASSEGLYSNQPQHF; cdr3_nt: TGTGCCAGCAGCGAGGGATTATATAGCAATCAGCCCCAGCATTTT
clone_size: .; j_call: TRBJ2-1; d_call: TRBD2; v_call: TRBV7-9; cdr3_aa: CASSSPTSGRSSSYNEQFF; cdr3_nt: TGTGCCAGCAGCTCCCCGACTAGCGGGAGGTCAAGCTCCTACAATGAGCAGTTCTTC
clone_size: .; j_call: TRBJ2-7; d_call: .; v_call: TRBV4-2; cdr3_aa: CASSHPETGGVTYEQYF; cdr3_nt: TGTGCCAGCAGCCACCCCGAGACCGGAGGGGTTACCTACGAGCAGTACTTC
clone_size: .; j_call: TRBJ1-5; d_call: .; v_call: TRBV27; cdr3_aa: CASSLSRGSNQPQHF; cdr3_nt: TGTGCCAGCAGTTTATCCCGGGGAAGCAATCAGCCCCAGCATTTT
clone_size: .; j_call: TRBJ2-1; d_call: .; v_call: TRBV5-4; cdr3_aa: CASSLGRFKDNEQFF; cdr3_nt: TGTGCCAGCAGCTTGGGGAGGTTTAAGGACAATGAGCAGTTCTTC
clone_size: .; j_call: TRBJ1-1; d_call: TRBD1; v_call: TRBV6-5; cdr3_aa: CASSYSTGADTEAFF; cdr3_nt: TGTGCCAGCAGTTACTCTACAGGGGCGGACACTGAAGCTTTCTTT
clone_size: .; j_call: TRBJ2-7; d_call: TRBD1; v_call: TRBV6-4; cdr3_aa: CASSDLPGQESYEQYF; cdr3_nt: TGTGCCAGCAGTGACTTGCCGGGACAGGAGTCCTACGAGCAGTACTTC
clone_size: .; j_call: TRBJ1-4; d_call: .; v_call: TRBV5-6; cdr3_aa: CASSLGTNRGNEKLFF; cdr3_nt: TGTGCCAGCAGCTTGGGCACGAACCGGGGTAATGAAAAACTGTTTTTT
clone_size: once; j_call: TRBJ2-6; d_call: .; v_call: TRBV6-1; cdr3_aa: CASSESGSGANVLTF; cdr3_nt: TGTGCCAGCAGTGAATCGGGCTCTGGGGCCAACGTCCTGACTTTC
clone_size: once; j_call: TRBJ2-1; d_call: TRBD1; v_call: TRBV10-3; cdr3_aa: CAISDSGQVNNEQFF; cdr3_nt: TGTGCCATCAGTGATTCGGGACAGGTAAACAATGAGCAGTTCTTC
clone_size: .; j_call: TRBJ2-4; d_call: .; v_call: TRBV20-1; cdr3_aa: CSARDRLDQYF; cdr3_nt: TGCAGTGCTAGAGATCGACTAGACCAGTACTTC
clone_size: .; j_call: TRBJ2-7; d_call: .; v_call: TRBV27; cdr3_aa: CASSILPGLYEQYF; cdr3_nt: TGTGCCAGCAGTATCCTCCCGGGTCTTTACGAGCAGTACTTC
clone_size: .; j_call: TRBJ2-1; d_call: .; v_call: TRBV15; cdr3_aa: CATSNHGGWEQFF; cdr3_nt: TGTGCCACCAGCAACCATGGCGGCTGGGAGCAGTTCTTC
clone_size: .; j_call: TRBJ2-7; d_call: TRBD1; v_call: TRBV7-2; cdr3_aa: CASSPRQGAMNEQYF; cdr3_nt: TGTGCCAGCAGCCCGCGACAGGGGGCGATGAACGAGCAGTACTTC
clone_size: .; j_call: TRBJ2-2; d_call: TRBD1; v_call: TRBV9; cdr3_aa: CASSLPTGGSTGELFF; cdr3_nt: TGTGCCAGCAGCTTACCGACAGGGGGAAGCACCGGGGAGCTGTTTTTT
clone_size: .; j_call: TRBJ2-2; d_call: TRBD2; v_call: TRBV7-4; cdr3_aa: CASSLGPSGRADTGELFF; cdr3_nt: TGTGCCAGCAGCTTAGGGCCCAGCGGGAGGGCCGACACCGGGGAGCTGTTTTTT
clone_size: few; j_call: TRBJ1-1; d_call: .; v_call: TRBV19; cdr3_aa: CASSTTGYTEAFF; cdr3_nt: TGTGCCAGTAGTACAACAGGGTACACTGAAGCTTTCTTT
clone_size: .; j_call: TRBJ1-5; d_call: .; v_call: TRBV25-1; cdr3_aa: CASSPRGGSNQPQHF; cdr3_nt: TGTGCCAGCAGTCCCAGAGGGGGAAGCAATCAGCCCCAGCATTTT